The 14 T cell receptor beta chains in this list originate from one sample, sequenced in a study of blood T cell repertoires in COVID-19. Repertoires were generated with immunoSEQ multiplex PCR, while TCRdb's copy carries only in-frame clones and drops some. The data show 250,000 or so clones, with 84% seen just once and roughly 1.8% held by the top ten. Sequenced sample: PBMCs or T cells enriched from blood (not recorded which). The receptors here all came from a man in his 60s who had recovered from COVID-19.

This clone appeared a few times. V usage is TRBV10-3 and J usage is TRBJ2-4; 8 bases line up with TRBD1. Germline-derived CDR1 and CDR2 are ENHRY and SYGVKD. The CDR3 extends over 17 amino acids. V shed 3 bases, J shed 0 bases, and the junction held 7 bases outside the gene matches. CDR3 nucleotide sequence: TGTGCCATCAGTGATAAGGACAGGGTCGGAGCCAAAAACATTCAGTACTTC. Amino acid sequence: CAISDKDRVGAKNIQYF.

The chain uses TRBV29-1 and TRBJ1-2; D may be TRBD1 (5 bases). V was cut by 1 base and J by 6 bases, with 12 bases left in between. In germline, CDR1 is SQVTM, CDR2 ANQGSEA. CDR3 size: 13 residues. CDR3: CSVEVGGGNGYTF. DNA for the CDR3: TGCAGCGTTGAAGTCGGGGGTGGGAATGGCTACACCTTC.

V gene TRBV20-1 combines with J gene TRBJ2-3; no firm D call. There are 11 residues in the CDR3. V lost 6 bases and J lost 4, with 8 bases in between. Per the germline V gene, CDR1 is DFQATT and CDR2 is SNEGSKA (reference sequence). The CDR3 here is CSAVVADTQYF. CDR3 DNA sequence: TGCAGTGCCGTGGTAGCAGATACGCAGTATTTT.

The chain's CDR3 is CASSLSNQPQHF. The CDR3 DNA reads TGTGCCAGCAGCCTAAGCAATCAGCCCCAGCATTTT. The V and J genes are TRBV3-1 (or the pseudogene TRBV3-2) and TRBJ1-5; no clear D. With 4 bases removed from V and 1 base from J, the gap between germline ends came to 2 bases. The CDR3 is made up of 12 amino acids. CDR1 and CDR2 from the germline V gene are LGHDT and YNNKEL (reference sequence).

The rearrangement uses TRBV19 and TRBJ2-4, with 9 bases that match TRBD1. Trimming removed 3 bases from V and 4 bases from J; junction bases left unmatched: 4. The germline V gene has CDR1 LNHDA and CDR2 SQIVND (reference sequence). CDR3 length equals 15 residues. The CDR3, as DNA: TGTGCCAGTAGTATTTCCGGGACAGGGAAAAACATTCAGTACTTC. This translates into CASSISGTGKNIQYF.

The chain has TRBV11-2 and TRBJ2-1; D ambiguous. This CDR3 is 12 amino acids long. V gave up 3 bases and J gave up 6 bases, with 6 bases separating them. The germline CDR1 and CDR2 sequences are SGHAT and FQNNGV. The CDR3 is CASSFKSNEQFF. The CDR3 coding sequence is TGTGCCAGCAGCTTTAAGAGCAATGAGCAGTTCTTC.

The V gene is TRBV5-1, the J gene TRBJ1-3, with D uncertain. Per germline, CDR1 SGHRS and CDR2 YFSETQ. CDR3 length: 16 amino acids. V was trimmed by 4 bases and J by 0 bases, leaving 14 bases between them. DNA of the CDR3: TGCGCCAGCAGCCCCGGCCAAGGGAGCTCTGGAAACACCATATATTTT. Protein sequence: CASSPGQGSSGNTIYF.

J is TRBJ2-7 and V is TRBV28; 10 bases agree with TRBD2. Germline V lookup: CDR1 MDHEN, CDR2 SYDVKM. The CDR3 runs to 15 residues. The J segment lost 0 bases and the V segment lost 6 bases, leaving 5 bases of the junction unmatched. In DNA form, the CDR3 reads TGTGCCAGCAGGGAGGCTAGCGGGGGCTCCTACGAGCAGTACTTC. Amino acid sequence: CASREASGGSYEQYF.

The genes are TRBV13 and TRBJ1-6, with D possibly matching TRBD1 (5 bases). This CDR3 spans 18 amino acids. Per germline, CDR1 PRHDT and CDR2 FYEKMQ (reference sequence). V was trimmed by 0 bases and J by 6 bases, leaving 18 bases between them. This CDR3 is CASSLGGPEAGFNSPLHF. Here the CDR3 DNA reads TGTGCCAGCAGCTTAGGCGGACCGGAAGCAGGGTTTAATTCACCCCTCCACTTT.

This chain uses TRBV30 with TRBJ2-1, with D possibly TRBD2 on 6 matching bases. Per germline, CDR1 GTSNPN and CDR2 SVGIG (reference sequence). The CDR3 spans 12 residues. V lost 4 bases and J 10 bases, leaving 14 bases between the germline ends. CDR3 amino acids: CAWTAEEGEQFF. CDR3 in DNA: TGTGCCTGGACAGCGGAGGAGGGGGAGCAGTTCTTC.

The genes are TRBV7-3 and TRBJ2-7; tentatively, D is TRBD2 (5 bases). Germline V gene sequence: CDR1 SGHTA, CDR2 FQGTGA. Trimming took 4 bases from V and 3 from J, leaving 7 bases between them. The CDR3 covers 12 residues. CDR3 residues: CASSCRDYEQYF. The CDR3 DNA is TGTGCCAGCAGCTGCCGGGACTACGAGCAGTACTTC.

In its sample, this clone was seen a few times. V gene TRBV19 combines with J gene TRBJ1-2; 8 bases align to TRBD1. Germline CDR1 and CDR2: LNHDA and SQIVND (reference sequence). Germline trimming cut 8 bases from V and 7 bases from J; bases unmatched to any gene: 9. The CDR3 is made up of 13 amino acids. Here the CDR3 reads CASRQQGDGGYTF. In nucleotides, the CDR3 is TGTGCCAGTCGCCAACAGGGGGATGGTGGCTACACCTTC. Together with reference TRBV19 and TRBJ1-2, the CDR3 gives the full variable domain: DGGITQSPKYLFRKEGQNVTLSCEQNLNHDAMYWYRQDPGQGLRLIYYSQIVNDFQKGDIAEGYSVSREKKESFPLTVTSAQKNPTAFYLCASRQQGDGGYTFGSGTRLTVV.

This clone was observed a single time. The chain couples TRBV24-1 to TRBJ2-5; no reliable D call. Germline V lookup: CDR1 KGHDR, CDR2 SFDVKD. Between the trimmed V and J ends, which lost 5 bases and 2 bases, there was a span of 8 bases. This CDR3 has 13 amino acids. The CDR3 loop is CATSADLQETQYF. For the CDR3, the DNA is TGTGCCACCAGTGCCGACTTACAAGAGACCCAGTACTTC.

V gene TRBV18 combines with J gene TRBJ1-5, with D uncertain. The CDR3 contains 14 residues. V lost 0 bases and J 6 bases, leaving 9 bases between the germline ends. From germline, CDR1 is KGHSH and CDR2 LQKENI. CDR3 sequence: CASSPPASGQPQHF. CDR3 sequence (DNA): TGTGCCAGCTCACCACCGGCATCTGGTCAGCCCCAGCATTTT.